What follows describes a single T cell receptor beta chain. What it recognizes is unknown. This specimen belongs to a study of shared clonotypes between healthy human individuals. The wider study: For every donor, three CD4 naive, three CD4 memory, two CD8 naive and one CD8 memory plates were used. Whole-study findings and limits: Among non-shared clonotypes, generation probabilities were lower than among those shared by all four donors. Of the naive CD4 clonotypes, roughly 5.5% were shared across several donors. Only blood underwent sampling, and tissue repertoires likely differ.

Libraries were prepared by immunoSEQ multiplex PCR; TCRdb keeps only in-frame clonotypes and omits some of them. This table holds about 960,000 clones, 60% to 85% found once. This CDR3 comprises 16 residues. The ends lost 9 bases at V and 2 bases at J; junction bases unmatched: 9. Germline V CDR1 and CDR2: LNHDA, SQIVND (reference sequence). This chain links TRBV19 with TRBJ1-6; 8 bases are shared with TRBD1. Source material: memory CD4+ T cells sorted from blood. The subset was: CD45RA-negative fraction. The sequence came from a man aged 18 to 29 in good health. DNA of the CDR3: TGTGCCAGCAGTGACAGGGGCAGACCCTATAATTCACCCCTCCACTTT. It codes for CASSDRGRPYNSPLHF.